This TCR beta chain was recorded in a study of blood T cell repertoires in COVID-19. For the study at large: The analysed material was cDNA or gDNA that came from T cells, B-cell-depleted T cells, or PBMCs.

In terms of age and location, participants ranged from roughly 18 to 95 years and lived in about two dozen US areas. Recovery among Cohort 3 donors was established by two negative PCRs, clearance, or symptom resolution. V lost 3 bases to trimming and J lost 5 bases, with 13 bases between them. The V gene's germline CDR1 is ENHRY and CDR2 SYGVKD. This CDR3 has 14 amino acids. Profiling relied on immunoSEQ multiplex PCR, and the TCRdb table lists in-frame clones only, not all of them. The sample includes more than 300,000 clones, around 90% of them seen just once. This rearrangement joins TRBV10-3 to TRBJ1-2; perhaps TRBD1 as D (6 bases). The receptor was derived from a woman younger than 35 who had recovered from COVID-19. Specimen: PBMCs or T cells enriched from blood (not recorded which). This CDR3 is CAISDLVGQYGYTF. CDR3 DNA: TGTGCCATCAGTGACTTAGTCGGACAGTATGGCTACACCTTC.